This T cell receptor beta chain was observed in a study of post-analysis software for immune sequencing data. Study context: Relapsing-remitting, secondary progressive and progressive-relapsing multiple sclerosis courses were included.

Details on this clonotype: Antigen unknown.

Trimming cost V 4 bases and J 8 bases, with 27 bases left between them. CDR3 length equals 18 residues. Germline lookup yields CDR1 MNHEY and CDR2 SMNVEV (reference sequence). Unique molecular identifiers had been added to the TCR beta cDNA libraries. From approximately 0.95 to 9.8 million T cells, a few hundred thousand cDNA molecules were obtained. TCRdb reanalysed the PCR reads using MiXCR and keeps one entry per CDR3 protein. This sample has under 900,000 distinct CDR3 sequences; approximately 53% occur once, and the top ten carry 4.6%. Study results and caveats: Patients carried roughly 5 TRBV segments more frequently than controls did, and TRBV5-6, TRBV5-1 and TRBV20-1 were among them.

The chain uses TRBV27 and TRBJ2-1, with D tentatively TRBD1 or TRBD2 (5 bases each). The sequence derives from a girl under 18 with multiple sclerosis. The specimen sequenced was blood. CDR3 DNA sequence: TGTGCCAGCAGTTCCTCACGGGACGGTTGGGTAGTATTGGATGAGCAGTTCTTC. This sequence encodes CASSSSRDGWVVLDEQFF.